The clone carrying this T cell receptor (beta chain) was seen only a few times. These data come from a study of response to subunit inactivated influenza vaccine. The V gene end was trimmed by 6 bases and the J gene end by 5 bases; junction bases not matched to a gene: 10. Germline CDR1 reads DFQATT; CDR2 reads SNEGSKA (reference sequence). The CDR3 length is 13 residues. TCRdb used MiXCR to reprocess the RT-PCR reads, holding one entry per CDR3 protein. The table shows 500,000 to 700,000 distinct CDR3 sequences, with 20% to 25% occurring only once. These same records also appear under a second study, on T cells expressing NK-cell markers. That work states: UMI-tagged 5'RACE template switching yielded the TCR beta cDNA.

The TCR originated in a man aged 50-60 years who received an inactivated influenza vaccine. The sample was CD4+ T cells sorted from PBMCs, taken 11 to 12 days after vaccination. The chain links TRBV20-1 to TRBJ2-7, with 7 bases that match TRBD1. The DNA of the CDR3 is TGCAGTGCGCAGACAGGGAGCATAAACGAGCAGTACTTC. Protein product: CSAQTGSINEQYF.